This T cell receptor beta chain was sequenced during a study of T cells in Graves' hyperthyroidism and ophthalmopathy. This clonotype appeared many times. What was amplified from RNA transcripts were TCR beta CDR3 regions. HTBI primers were used for first-round RT-PCR of the TCR CDR3. TCRdb independently ran MiXCR on the multiplex PCR reads; one entry per CDR3 protein. The repertoire holds fewer than 250,000 distinct CDR3 sequences, with around 15% as singletons. The CDR3 runs 13 residues. V was cut by 5 bases and J by 7 bases, with 9 bases left in between. CDR1 MNHNS and CDR2 SASEGT come from the germline V gene.

V gene TRBV6-1 combines with J gene TRBJ1-6; D may be TRBD1 (6 bases). Sequences were obtained from blood. The sequence was collected from a woman younger than 35 with Graves' ophthalmopathy. CDR3 sequence reads: CASSRTENSPLHF. Written as DNA, the CDR3 is TGTGCCAGCAGTCGGACAGAAAATTCACCCCTCCACTTT.